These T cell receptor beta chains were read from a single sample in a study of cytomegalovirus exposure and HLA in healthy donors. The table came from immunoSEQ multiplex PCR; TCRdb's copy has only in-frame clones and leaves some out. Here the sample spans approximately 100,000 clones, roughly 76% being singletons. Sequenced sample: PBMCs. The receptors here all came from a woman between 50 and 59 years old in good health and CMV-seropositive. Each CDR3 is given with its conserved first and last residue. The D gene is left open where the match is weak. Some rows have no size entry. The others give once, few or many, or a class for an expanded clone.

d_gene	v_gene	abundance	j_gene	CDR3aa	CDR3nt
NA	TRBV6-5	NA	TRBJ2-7	CASSFNYEQYF	TGTGCCAGCAGTTTCAACTACGAGCAGTACTTC
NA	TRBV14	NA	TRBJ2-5	CASSPGRATPDRETQYF	TGTGCCAGCAGCCCAGGCAGGGCGACACCTGATAGGGAGACCCAGTACTTC
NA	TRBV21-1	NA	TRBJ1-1	CASSKGRGRMGGYTEAFF	TGTGCCAGCAGCAAAGGTCGGGGTAGGATGGGGGGATACACTGAAGCTTTCTTT
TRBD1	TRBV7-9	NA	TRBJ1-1	CASRSGTGATEAFF	TGTGCCAGCAGGTCAGGCACAGGGGCCACTGAAGCTTTCTTT
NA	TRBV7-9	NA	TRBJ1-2	CASSSIKGQGYTF	TGTGCCAGCAGCTCGATAAAAGGACAGGGCTACACCTTC
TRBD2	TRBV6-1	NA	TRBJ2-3	CASSEGLAGGTDTQYF	TGTGCCAGCAGTGAAGGACTAGCGGGGGGCACAGATACGCAGTATTTT
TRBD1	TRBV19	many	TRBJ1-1	CASCNRDRIEAFF	TGTGCCAGTTGTAACCGGGACAGAATTGAAGCTTTCTTT
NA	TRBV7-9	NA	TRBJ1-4	CSSSLGFSQQPNEKLFF	TGTTCCAGCAGCTTAGGCTTTTCGCAACAGCCTAATGAAAAACTGTTTTTT
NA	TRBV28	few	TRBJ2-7	CASSLGGGGPYEQYF	TGTGCCAGCAGTTTGGGAGGGGGAGGTCCCTACGAGCAGTACTTC
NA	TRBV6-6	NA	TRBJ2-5	CASSSGRLPPETQYF	TGTGCCAGCAGTTCCGGCAGACTGCCCCCCGAGACCCAGTACTTC
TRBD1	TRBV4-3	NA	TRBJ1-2	CASSQDTKRGQLYGYTF	TGCGCCAGCAGCCAAGATACAAAAAGGGGGCAGTTGTATGGCTACACCTTC
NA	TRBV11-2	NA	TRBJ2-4	CASSFGNQNIQYF	TGTGCCAGCAGCTTCGGGAATCAAAACATTCAGTACTTC
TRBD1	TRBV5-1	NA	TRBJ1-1	CASSLATGLNTEAFF	TGCGCCAGCAGCTTGGCGACAGGGTTGAACACTGAAGCTTTCTTT
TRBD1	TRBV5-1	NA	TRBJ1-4	CASSLGQGLSNEKLFF	TGCGCCAGCAGCCTGGGACAGGGGTTATCTAATGAAAAACTGTTTTTT
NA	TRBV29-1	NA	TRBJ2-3	CSGLGANTQYF	TGCAGCGGACTAGGGGCTAATACGCAGTATTTT
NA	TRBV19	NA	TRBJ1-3	CASSITAASSGNTIYF	TGTGCCAGTAGTATAACGGCGGCCAGCTCTGGAAACACCATATATTTT
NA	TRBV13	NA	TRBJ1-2	CASSKQPGLWGYTF	TGTGCCAGCAGTAAGCAACCGGGACTGTGGGGCTACACCTTC
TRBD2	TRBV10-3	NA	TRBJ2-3	CAISSLAGTDTQYF	TGTGCCATCAGTTCGCTAGCGGGCACAGATACGCAGTATTTT
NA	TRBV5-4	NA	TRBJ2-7	CASSFPRDNRQYF	TGTGCCAGCAGCTTTCCCCGGGACAATCGGCAGTACTTC
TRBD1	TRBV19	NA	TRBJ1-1	CATLGESGQGVISTTEAFF	TGTGCCACCTTGGGGGAATCCGGACAGGGTGTTATCTCCACCACTGAAGCTTTCTTT
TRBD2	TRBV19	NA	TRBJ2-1	CASNPRGGTVNEQFF	TGTGCCAGTAATCCTCGGGGGGGAACAGTAAATGAGCAGTTCTTC
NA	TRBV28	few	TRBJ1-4	CASRGDRALNEKLFF	TGTGCCAGCAGGGGTGATCGAGCGCTAAATGAAAAACTGTTTTTT
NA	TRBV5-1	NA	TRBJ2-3	CASSLVASRGTDTQYF	TGCGCCAGCAGCTTGGTAGCCTCGCGGGGCACAGATACGCAGTATTTT
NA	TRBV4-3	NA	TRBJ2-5	CASSYSGREIETQYF	TGCGCCAGCAGCTACTCCGGCAGGGAAATAGAGACCCAGTACTTC
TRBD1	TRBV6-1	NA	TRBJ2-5	CASSWTGSETQYF	TGTGCCAGCAGTTGGACAGGATCAGAGACCCAGTACTTC
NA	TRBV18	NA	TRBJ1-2	CASSPGASYGYTF	TGTGCCAGCTCACCAGGGGCCAGCTATGGCTACACCTTC
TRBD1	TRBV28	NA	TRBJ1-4	CASSLGTGYFEKLFF	TGTGCCAGCAGCTTAGGGACAGGCTACTTTGAAAAACTGTTTTTT
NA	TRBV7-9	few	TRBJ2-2	CASSFKRNTGELFF	TGTGCCAGCAGCTTCAAGCGAAACACCGGGGAGCTGTTTTTT
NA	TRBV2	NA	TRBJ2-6	CASSVGGLSPGANVLTF	TGTGCCAGCAGTGTAGGAGGCCTAAGCCCTGGGGCCAACGTCCTGACTTTC
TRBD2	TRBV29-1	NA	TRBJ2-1	CSVFGLADLYNEQFF	TGCAGCGTCTTCGGACTAGCGGACCTCTACAATGAGCAGTTCTTC
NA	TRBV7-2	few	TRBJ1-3	CASSTSTGNTIYF	TGTGCCAGCAGCACGAGTACTGGAAACACCATATATTTT
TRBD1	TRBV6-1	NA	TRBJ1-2	CASSPGGDYGYTF	TGTGCCAGCAGTCCAGGGGGCGACTATGGCTACACCTTC
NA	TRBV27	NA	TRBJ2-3	CASSLSVLYLSTDTQYF	TGTGCCAGCAGTTTATCGGTACTTTATCTTAGCACAGATACGCAGTATTTT
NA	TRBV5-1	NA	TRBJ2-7	CASSSLSRDSSYEQYF	TGCGCCAGCAGCTCTCTCTCCAGGGATAGCTCCTACGAGCAGTACTTC
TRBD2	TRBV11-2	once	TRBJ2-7	CASSRTSGGDSSYEQYF	TGTGCCAGCAGCCGGACTAGCGGGGGGGATAGCTCCTACGAGCAGTACTTC
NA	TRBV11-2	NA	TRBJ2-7	CASSLRLVGGSYEQYF	TGTGCCAGCAGCTTACGTTTAGTCGGGGGCTCCTACGAGCAGTACTTC
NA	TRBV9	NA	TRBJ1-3	CASSDRLGNTIYF	TGTGCCAGCAGCGACAGGTTGGGAAACACCATATATTTT
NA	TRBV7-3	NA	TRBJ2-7	CASSLNAGKGGLYF	TGTGCCAGCAGCTTGAATGCTGGAAAAGGAGGGTTGTACTTC
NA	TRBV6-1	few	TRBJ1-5	CASSELGRVNQPQHF	TGTGCCAGCAGTGAACTCGGCAGGGTAAATCAGCCCCAGCATTTT
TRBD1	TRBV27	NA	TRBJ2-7	CASSRGQGPYEQYF	TGTGCCAGCAGTCGGGGACAGGGGCCCTACGAGCAGTACTTC
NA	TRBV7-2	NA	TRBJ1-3	CASSLGPGTSGNTIYF	TGTGCCAGCAGCTTAGGGCCGGGAACCTCTGGAAACACCATATATTTT
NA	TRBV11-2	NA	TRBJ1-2	CASSEGPTHTNYGYTF	TGTGCCAGCAGCGAGGGCCCCACTCACACAAACTATGGCTACACCTTC
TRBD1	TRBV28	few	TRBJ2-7	CASRGDSSSYEQYF	TGTGCCAGCAGAGGGGACAGTTCTTCGTACGAGCAGTACTTC
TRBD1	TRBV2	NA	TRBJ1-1	CASSDRTGATEAFF	TGTGCCAGCAGTGACCGGACAGGGGCCACTGAAGCTTTCTTT
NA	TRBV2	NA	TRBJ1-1	CASMGIGDTEAFF	TGTGCCAGCATGGGGATCGGGGACACTGAAGCTTTCTTT
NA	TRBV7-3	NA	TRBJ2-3	CASSSRGSGTDTQYF	TGTGCCAGCAGCTCTCGAGGTTCCGGCACAGATACGCAGTATTTT
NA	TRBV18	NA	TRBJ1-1	CASSLQGPEAFF	TGTGCCAGCTCACTACAGGGCCCTGAAGCTTTCTTT
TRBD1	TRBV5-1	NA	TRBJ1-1	CASSRTGTAENTEAFF	TGCGCCAGCAGCCGGACCGGGACAGCCGAGAACACTGAAGCTTTCTTC
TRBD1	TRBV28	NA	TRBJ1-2	CASRSGQANYGYTF	TGTGCCAGCAGATCTGGACAGGCGAACTATGGCTACACCTTC
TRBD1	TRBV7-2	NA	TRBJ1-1	CASSLSRRDRGFMNTEAFF	TGTGCCAGCAGCTTATCCCGCAGGGACAGGGGCTTCATGAACACTGAAGCTTTCTTT
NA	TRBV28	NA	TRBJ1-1	CASSSDSGVTEAFF	TGTGCCAGCAGTTCTGACTCCGGGGTCACTGAAGCTTTCTTT